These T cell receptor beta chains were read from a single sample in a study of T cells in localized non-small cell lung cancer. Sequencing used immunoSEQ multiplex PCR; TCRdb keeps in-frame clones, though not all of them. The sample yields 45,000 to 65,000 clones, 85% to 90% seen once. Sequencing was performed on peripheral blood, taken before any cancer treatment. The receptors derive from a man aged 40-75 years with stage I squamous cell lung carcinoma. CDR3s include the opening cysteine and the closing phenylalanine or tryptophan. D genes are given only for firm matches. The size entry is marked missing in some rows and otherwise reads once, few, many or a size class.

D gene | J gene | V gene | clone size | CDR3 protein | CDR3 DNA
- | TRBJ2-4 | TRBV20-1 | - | CSQGIQNIQYF | TGCAGTCAGGGGATCCAAAACATTCAGTACTTC
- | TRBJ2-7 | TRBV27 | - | CASSLVMESYEQYF | TGTGCCAGCAGTTTAGTGATGGAGTCCTACGAGCAGTACTTC
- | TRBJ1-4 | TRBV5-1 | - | CASSLTSAGSEKLFF | TGCGCCAGCAGCTTGACCTCGGCGGGGAGTGAAAAACTGTTTTTT
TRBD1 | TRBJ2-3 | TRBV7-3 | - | CASSQNRDRGADTQYF | TGTGCCAGCAGCCAAAACCGGGACAGGGGAGCAGATACGCAGTATTTT
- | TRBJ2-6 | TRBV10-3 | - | CAISGGWTSGANVLTF | TGTGCCATCAGTGGGGGGTGGACCTCTGGGGCCAACGTCCTGACTTTC
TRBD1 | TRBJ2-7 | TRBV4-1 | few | CASSPGQGGSYEQYF | TGCGCCAGCAGCCCTGGACAGGGGGGGTCCTACGAGCAGTACTTC
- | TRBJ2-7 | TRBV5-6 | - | CASSLNPYEQYF | TGTGCCAGCAGCCTGAATCCCTACGAGCAGTACTTC
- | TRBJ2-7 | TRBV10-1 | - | CASSESKIPYEQYF | TGCGCCAGCAGTGAGTCCAAAATACCCTACGAGCAGTACTTC
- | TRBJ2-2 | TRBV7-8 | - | CASSAVANTGELFF | TGTGCCAGCAGCGCCGTGGCGAACACCGGGGAGCTGTTTTTT
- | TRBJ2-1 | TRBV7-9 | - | CASSLGREQFF | TGTGCCAGCAGCTTAGGGCGGGAGCAGTTCTTC
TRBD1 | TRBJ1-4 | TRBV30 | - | CAWTSGQNNEKLFF | TGTGCCTGGACCTCGGGACAGAATAATGAAAAACTGTTTTTT
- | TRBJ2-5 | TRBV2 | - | CASRGLQETQYF | TGTGCCAGCAGGGGGCTACAAGAGACCCAGTACTTC
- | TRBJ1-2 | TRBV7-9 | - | CASSLTLIYGYTF | TGTGCCAGCAGCTTAACGCTTATCTATGGCTACACCTTC
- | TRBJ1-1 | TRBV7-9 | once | CASSWGFNTEAFF | TGTGCCAGCAGCTGGGGCTTTAACACTGAAGCTTTCTTT
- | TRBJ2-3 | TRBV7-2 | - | CASSLIADTSTDTQYF | TGTGCCAGCAGCTTAATAGCGGATACTAGCACAGATACGCAGTATTTT
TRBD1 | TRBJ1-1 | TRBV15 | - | CATSREGGWVSTEAFF | TGTGCCACCAGCAGAGAAGGGGGCTGGGTGAGCACTGAAGCTTTCTTT
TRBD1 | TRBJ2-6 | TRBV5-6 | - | CASSYTTGTGRSGANVLTF | TGTGCCAGCAGCTATACAACCGGGACAGGCCGCTCTGGGGCCAACGTCCTGACTTTC
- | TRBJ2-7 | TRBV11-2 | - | CASSPRFASYEQYF | TGTGCCAGCAGCCCCAGATTTGCTTCCTACGAGCAGTACTTC
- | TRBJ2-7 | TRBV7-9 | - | CASSFGPGFREQYF | TGTGCCAGCAGCTTTGGGCCGGGTTTTAGAGAGCAGTACTTC
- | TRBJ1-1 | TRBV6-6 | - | CASRRDTLNTEAFF | TGTGCCAGCAGACGGGACACCTTGAACACTGAAGCTTTCTTT
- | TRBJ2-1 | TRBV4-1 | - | CASSQVLGVNEQFF | TGCGCCAGCAGCCAAGTTTTGGGGGTTAATGAGCAGTTCTTC
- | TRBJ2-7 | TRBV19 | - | CASSSEHRSYEQYF | TGTGCCAGTAGTTCTGAGCACAGGAGCTACGAGCAGTACTTC
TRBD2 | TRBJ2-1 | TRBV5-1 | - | CASSRSERESDEQFF | TGCGCCAGCAGCAGAAGCGAGCGGGAGAGCGATGAGCAGTTCTTC
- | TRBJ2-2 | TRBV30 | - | CAWTPHLNTGELFF | TGTGCCTGGACCCCACACCTTAACACCGGGGAGCTGTTTTTT
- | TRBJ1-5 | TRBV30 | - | CAWSVTGGYQPQHF | TGTGCCTGGAGTGTGACCGGGGGGTATCAGCCCCAGCATTTT
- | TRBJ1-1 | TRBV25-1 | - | CASSEYSAERTEAFF | TGTGCCAGCAGTGAATATTCAGCAGAGAGGACTGAAGCTTTCTTT
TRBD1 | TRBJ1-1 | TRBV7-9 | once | CASLNRGRTEAFF | TGTGCCAGCTTGAACAGGGGACGCACTGAAGCTTTCTTT
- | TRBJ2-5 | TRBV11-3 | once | CASSRGETQYF | TGTGCCAGCAGCCGCGGAGAGACCCAGTACTTC